A single sample is the source of the 15 T cell receptor beta chains below, sequenced in a study of cytomegalovirus exposure and HLA in healthy donors. The primer mix had 60 Vbeta and 13 Jbeta primers. The table came from immunoSEQ multiplex PCR; TCRdb's copy has only in-frame clones and leaves some out. This table holds 65,000 to 90,000 clones. Sequenced: PBMCs. The receptors here all came from a female donor in good health and CMV-seropositive.

V and J are TRBV2 and TRBJ1-6; 8 bases agree with TRBD1. The germline V gene has CDR1 SNHLY and CDR2 FYNNEI. V was clipped by 7 bases and J by 8 bases; unmatched bases: 4. This CDR3 spans 13 amino acids. CDR3: CASKGTGYSPLHF. The DNA of the CDR3 is TGTGCCAGCAAGGGGACAGGTTATTCACCCCTCCACTTT.

The chain couples TRBV6-5 to TRBJ2-1, with 9 positions matching TRBD1. Trimming took 2 bases from V and 8 from J; bases not matched to a gene: 7. The CDR3 length is 15 residues. Germline CDR1 is MNHEY and CDR2 is SVGAGI. This CDR3 reads CASSYTYRGLDEQFF. The CDR3 DNA sequence: TGTGCCAGCAGTTACACCTACAGGGGGCTGGATGAGCAGTTCTTC.

V gene TRBV18 combines with J gene TRBJ2-7, with a weak D call TRBD2 (5 bases). The CDR3 consists of 12 residues. The V gene's germline CDR1 is KGHSH and CDR2 LQKENI. Trimming cost V 3 bases and J 3 bases, with 6 bases left between them. CDR3 residues: CASSPRVYEQYF. The DNA for the CDR3 is TGTGCCAGCTCACCGCGGGTCTACGAGCAGTACTTC.

J is TRBJ2-5 and V is TRBV5-1, with 10 bases that match TRBD2. Germline values: CDR1 SGHRS, CDR2 YFSETQ. V shed 0 bases and J 5 bases; nucleotides not matched to a gene: 10. The CDR3 loop spans 17 amino acids. The CDR3 DNA reads TGCGCCAGCAGCTTGGGGTTCAGCGGGGGGGCCGAGGAGACCCAGTACTTC. Its translation: CASSLGFSGGAEETQYF.

The genes are TRBV5-6 and TRBJ1-2, with D possibly matching TRBD1 (5 bases). This CDR3 is built from 13 residues. V gave up 3 bases and J gave up 6 bases, with 12 bases separating them. Germline assignment: CDR1 SGHDT and CDR2 YYEEEE. The CDR3 is CASSSTGLDGYTF. The CDR3 DNA reads as TGTGCCAGCAGCTCTACAGGTCTGGATGGCTACACCTTC.

Points on this clone: The sample contains more than one DNA sequence encoding this CDR3. This chain uses TRBV9 with TRBJ1-2, with 7 nucleotides matching TRBD1. Germline V gene lookup returns CDR1 SGDLS and CDR2 YYNGEE. The CDR3 has 13 residues. J lost 4 bases, V lost 0 bases, and 0 bases had no gene match. The CDR3: CASSVAGGYGYTF. CDR3 sequence (DNA): TGTGCCAGCAGCGTAGCAGGGGGCTATGGCTACACCTTC.

V and J are TRBV18 and TRBJ2-5; 8 nucleotides align to TRBD2. CDR3 length: 16 residues. The J segment lost 3 bases and the V segment lost 0 bases, leaving 6 bases of the junction unmatched. Per the germline V gene, CDR1 is KGHSH and CDR2 is LQKENI. The CDR3 sequence: CASSPPNSGVEETQYF. The CDR3, as DNA: TGTGCCAGCTCACCACCGAATAGCGGGGTGGAAGAGACCCAGTACTTC.

With respect to this clone: At one end, the junction sequence differs from germline, possibly due to a read error. V and J are TRBV5-1 and TRBJ2-7; tentatively, D is TRBD2 (5 bases). The CDR3 consists of 15 residues. Germline CDR1 and CDR2: SGHRS and YFSETQ. The CDR3 coding sequence is TGCGCCAGCAGCTTGTGGCGGGTTAGCTCCTACGGGCAGTACTTC. It translates to CASSLWRVSSYGQYF.

V is TRBV15 and J is TRBJ1-5, with D perhaps matching TRBD1 (6 bases). V was pared by 3 bases and J by 3 bases, with 15 bases between. This CDR3 contains 16 residues. CDR1 is LNHNV, CDR2 YYDKDF, per germline (reference sequence). CDR3: CATSSHTGKDNQPQHF. The CDR3 bases are TGTGCCACCAGCAGTCATACAGGGAAAGACAATCAGCCCCAGCATTTT.

This chain connects TRBV7-9 to TRBJ1-1; 10 nucleotides match TRBD1. CDR3 length equals 14 residues. With 6 bases clipped from V and 5 bases from J, the junction kept 6 bases outside the gene matches. Germline V gene sequence: CDR1 SEHNR, CDR2 FQNEAQ (reference sequence). Here the CDR3 DNA reads TGTGCCAGCAGTCGACAGGGGGCCGGAACTGAAGCTTTCTTT. Translation gives CASSRQGAGTEAFF.

The gene calls are TRBV19 and TRBJ1-1; a possible D gene is TRBD1 (5 bases). CDR3 size: 19 residues. Trimming took off 9 bases at V and 1 base at J, with 30 bases between the two ends. From germline, CDR1 is LNHDA and CDR2 SQIVND (reference sequence). DNA of the CDR3: TGTGCCAGCATAGGAGGAGGACTAGGATGGGGCAGTTCGAACACTGAAGCTTTCTTT. Its translation: CASIGGGLGWGSSNTEAFF.

This chain joins TRBV9 and TRBJ2-7; 12 bases match TRBD2. Germline assignment: CDR1 SGDLS and CDR2 YYNGEE. The CDR3 runs to 16 residues. V lost 4 bases to trimming and J lost 0 bases; unmatched junction nucleotides: 5. CDR3 DNA sequence: TGTGCCAGCAGCCCTAGCGGGGGGGGAAGCTCCTACGAGCAGTACTTC. Translated, it gives CASSPSGGGSSYEQYF.

The chain is built from TRBV28 and TRBJ1-6; D is perhaps TRBD1 (6 bases). V lost 6 bases and J 4 bases, leaving 16 bases between the germline ends. This CDR3 is 16 amino acids long. The germline gives CDR1 MDHEN, CDR2 SYDVKM. This CDR3 reads CASSKDRTPYNSPLHF. CDR3 DNA sequence: TGTGCCAGCAGCAAAGACAGGACTCCATATAATTCACCCCTCCACTTT.

V and J are TRBV2 and TRBJ2-7, with D perhaps TRBD2 (6 bases). Trimming shortened V by 6 bases and J by 0 bases, and 12 bases separated the two germline ends. Germline loops: CDR1 SNHLY, CDR2 FYNNEI. The CDR3 covers 14 residues. In DNA form, the CDR3 reads TGTGCCAGCAGGACGACTAGTAACTCCTACGAGCAGTACTTC. Its protein product is CASRTTSNSYEQYF.

The rearrangement links TRBV6-5 to TRBJ1-5; the match to TRBD1 covers 8 bases. V trimming: 7 bases; J trimming: 3 bases; junction bases outside the gene matches: 5. This CDR3 contains 14 residues. CDR1 is MNHEY, CDR2 SVGAGI, per germline. CDR3 in DNA: TGTGCCAGCAAATCAGGGGGCGTCAATCAGCCCCAGCATTTT. Translated, it gives CASKSGGVNQPQHF.